The 15 T cell receptor beta chains listed next were all sequenced from one sample in a study of blood T cell repertoires in COVID-19. Profiling relied on immunoSEQ multiplex PCR, and the TCRdb table lists in-frame clones only, not all of them. The table lists 170,000 or so clones, around 87% of them singletons. The sample taken for sequencing was peripheral blood. Receptors originate from a man aged 60 to 75 with COVID-19, enrolled during active disease.

This sequence joins TRBV6-5 and TRBJ2-1; 10 bases are a match to TRBD1. V shed 5 bases, J shed 9 bases, and the junction held 7 bases outside the gene matches. Germline V gene data show CDR1 as MNHEY and CDR2 as SVGAGI. This CDR3 has 14 amino acids. The CDR3 bases are TGTGCCAGCAGTACCGACAGGGGGCGCGGTGAGCAGTTCTTC. Protein sequence: CASSTDRGRGEQFF.

The chain recombines TRBV9 with TRBJ1-5, with 8 bases that match TRBD1. This CDR3 has 15 residues. V trimming: 3 bases; J trimming: 0 bases; junction bases outside the gene matches: 2. Germline CDR1 and CDR2: SGDLS and YYNGEE. CDR3 sequence reads: CASSETGASNQPQHF. CDR3 DNA: TGTGCCAGCAGCGAGACAGGGGCTAGCAATCAGCCCCAGCATTTT.

The chain employs TRBV7-2 and TRBJ2-3; TRBD2 matches at 8 bases. The CDR3 length is 18 residues. Germline lookup yields CDR1 SGHTA and CDR2 FQGNSA. The V gene end was trimmed by 6 bases and the J gene end by 1 base; junction bases not matched to a gene: 15. This chain's CDR3 is CASSGGLAGRSRTDTQYF. Here the CDR3 DNA reads TGTGCCAGCAGTGGGGGGCTAGCGGGCCGGAGCCGCACAGATACGCAGTATTTT.

The chain uses TRBV10-3 and TRBJ1-2, with TRBD1 as a possible D gene (6 bases). V lost 10 bases, J lost 2 bases, and 8 bases lay in between. Germline CDR1 ENHRY, CDR2 SYGVKD. This CDR3 is 11 amino acids long. For the CDR3, the DNA is TGTGCCACCGGACAGAACTATGGCTACACCTTC. Protein: CATGQNYGYTF.

This sequence joins TRBV6-5 and TRBJ2-7; D possibly corresponds to TRBD1 (5 bases). V lost 9 bases and J lost 4, with 16 bases in between. CDR3 length: 13 amino acids. The V gene's germline CDR1 is MNHEY and CDR2 SVGAGI. The CDR3, as DNA: TGTGCCAGTGACAGATCCCCACCTTACGAGCAGTACTTC. It codes for CASDRSPPYEQYF.

CDR3 coding DNA: TGTGCCACCAGCAGAGAATCGGTAGGACAGTATGAAGCTTTCTTT. Amino acid sequence: CATSRESVGQYEAFF. This chain connects TRBV15 to TRBJ1-1, with a weak D call TRBD1 (6 bases). V lost 0 bases and J 7 bases, leaving 15 bases between the germline ends. Germline assignment: CDR1 LNHNV and CDR2 YYDKDF (reference sequence). The length of the CDR3 is 15 residues.

The V and J genes are TRBV27 and TRBJ1-5, with 10 bases identical to TRBD1. The length of the CDR3 is 14 residues. Germline trimming cut 6 bases from V and 4 bases from J; bases unmatched to any gene: 3. CDR1 and CDR2 from the germline V gene are MNHEY and SMNVEV (reference sequence). This CDR3 is CASRKGQGNQPQHF. The CDR3 DNA sequence: TGTGCCAGCAGGAAGGGACAGGGGAATCAGCCCCAGCATTTT.

The chain carries TRBV19 and TRBJ1-6, with 8 bases matching TRBD1. The length of the CDR3 is 15 residues. J lost 7 bases, V lost 7 bases, and 9 bases had no gene match. CDR1 is LNHDA, CDR2 SQIVND, per germline (reference sequence). CDR3 amino acids: CASTVGRQGNSPLHF. The DNA of the CDR3 is TGTGCCAGTACCGTTGGACGACAGGGGAATTCACCCCTCCACTTT.

This chain connects TRBV11-3 to TRBJ2-7; the D gene is possibly TRBD2 (6 bases). There are 15 residues in the CDR3. CDR1 is SGHNT, CDR2 YENEEA, per germline. Trimming pared 4 bases from V and 3 bases from J, leaving 16 bases between. The CDR3: CASSSGGTASYEQYF. The DNA of the CDR3 is TGTGCCAGCAGCTCAGGAGGGACGGCGAGCTACGAGCAGTACTTC.

V and J are TRBV25-1 and TRBJ1-2; the match to TRBD1 covers 8 bases. Trimming removed 1 base from V and 4 bases from J; junction bases left unmatched: 11. Per germline, CDR1 MGHDK and CDR2 SYGVNS. This CDR3 has 17 residues. The CDR3 is CASSESDRGPLFYGYTF. The CDR3 DNA follows: TGTGCCAGCAGTGAATCCGACAGGGGCCCTCTCTTCTATGGCTACACCTTC.

The V and J genes are TRBV19 and TRBJ2-4; TRBD1 agrees at 10 bases. Germline loops: CDR1 LNHDA, CDR2 SQIVND (reference sequence). V lost 6 bases, J lost 0 bases, and 11 bases stayed unmatched. The CDR3 totals 18 residues. The CDR3 loop reads CASSPGQGRGEAKNIQYF. Here the CDR3 DNA reads TGTGCCAGTAGCCCGGGACAGGGGAGGGGTGAAGCCAAAAACATTCAGTACTTC. Combining the CDR3 with reference TRBV19 and TRBJ2-4 gives the whole variable domain DGGITQSPKYLFRKEGQNVTLSCEQNLNHDAMYWYRQDPGQGLRLIYYSQIVNDFQKGDIAEGYSVSREKKESFPLTVTSAQKNPTAFYLCASSPGQGRGEAKNIQYFGAGTRLSVL.

This clone was detected only a few times. V and J are TRBV6-5 and TRBJ2-7; TRBD1 aligns across 7 bases. CDR1 and CDR2 (germline): MNHEY, SVGAGI. V trimming: 4 bases; J trimming: 5 bases; junction bases outside the gene matches: 14. The CDR3 spans 16 residues. CDR3 nucleotides: TGTGCCAGCAGTTTCTTCACTGGACAGGCCGCTGACGAGCAGTACTTC. Its translation is CASSFFTGQAADEQYF.

This sequence joins TRBV19 and TRBJ2-7; 9 positions match TRBD2. J was trimmed by 2 bases and V by 0 bases; bases with no gene match: 5. Germline V lookup: CDR1 LNHDA, CDR2 SQIVND (reference sequence). The CDR3 is 16 amino acids. CDR3 in DNA: TGTGCCAGTAGTATAGAATCGGCGGGGGGGGCCTACGAGCAGTACTTC. It yields the protein CASSIESAGGAYEQYF.

The J gene is TRBJ1-1, the V gene TRBV6-5, with TRBD1 identical over 7 bases. This CDR3 comprises 14 residues. The ends lost 0 bases at V and 7 bases at J; junction bases unmatched: 5. Germline V CDR1 and CDR2: MNHEY, SVGAGI. The CDR3 DNA reads as TGTGCCAGCAGTTACTCGACACAGGGGAGTGAAGCTTTCTTT. Translated, it gives CASSYSTQGSEAFF.

Here the CDR3 DNA reads TGCGCCAGCAGCTTCGCTCTGGCGGGACCATACTCTAGCACAGATACGCAGTATTTT. It specifies CASSFALAGPYSSTDTQYF. The V and J genes are TRBV5-1 and TRBJ2-3; D may be TRBD2 (6 bases). There are 19 residues in the CDR3. With 2 bases removed from V and 0 bases from J, the gap between germline ends came to 22 bases. Germline lookup yields CDR1 SGHRS and CDR2 YFSETQ.